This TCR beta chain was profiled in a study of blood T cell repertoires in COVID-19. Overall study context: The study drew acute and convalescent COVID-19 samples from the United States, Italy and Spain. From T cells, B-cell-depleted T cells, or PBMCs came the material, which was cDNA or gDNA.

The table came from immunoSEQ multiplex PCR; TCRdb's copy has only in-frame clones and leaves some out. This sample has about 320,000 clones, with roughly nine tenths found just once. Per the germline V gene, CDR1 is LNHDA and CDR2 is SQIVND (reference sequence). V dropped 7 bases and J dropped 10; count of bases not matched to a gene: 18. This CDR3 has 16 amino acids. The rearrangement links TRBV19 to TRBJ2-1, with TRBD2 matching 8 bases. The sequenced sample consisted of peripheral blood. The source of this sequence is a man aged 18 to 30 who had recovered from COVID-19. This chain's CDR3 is CASTASESGRGGEQFF. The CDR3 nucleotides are TGTGCCAGTACCGCCTCGGAAAGCGGGAGAGGGGGGGAGCAGTTCTTC.